This T cell receptor (beta chain) was recorded in a study of blood T cells in healthy people across ages. CDR3 length: 15 residues. Trimming shortened V by 4 bases and J by 1 base, and 12 bases separated the two germline ends. This clonotype was counted at least ten times. All donors came from Russia, were Caucasian and healthy, and spanned ages roughly 6 to 95. Each donor had 8 to 10 milliliters of peripheral blood drawn. Sample-barcoded 5' priming and a J-beta primer mix drove a second PCR of about 6 to 12 cycles. Every sample gave at least 3 million paired-end reads containing CDR3. MiXCR was run by TCRdb on the 5' RACE reads, yielding one entry per CDR3 protein. The sample records hundreds of thousands of distinct CDR3 sequences, 29% being singletons.

Input material: blood. The chain recombines TRBV12-3 or TRBV12-4 with TRBJ2-3; D gene unclear. The clonotype comes from a woman older than 75 in good health. The CDR3 protein is CASSSRATRTDTQYF. As DNA, the CDR3 is TGTGCCAGCAGTTCACGGGCGACGCGCACAGATACGCAGTATTTT.